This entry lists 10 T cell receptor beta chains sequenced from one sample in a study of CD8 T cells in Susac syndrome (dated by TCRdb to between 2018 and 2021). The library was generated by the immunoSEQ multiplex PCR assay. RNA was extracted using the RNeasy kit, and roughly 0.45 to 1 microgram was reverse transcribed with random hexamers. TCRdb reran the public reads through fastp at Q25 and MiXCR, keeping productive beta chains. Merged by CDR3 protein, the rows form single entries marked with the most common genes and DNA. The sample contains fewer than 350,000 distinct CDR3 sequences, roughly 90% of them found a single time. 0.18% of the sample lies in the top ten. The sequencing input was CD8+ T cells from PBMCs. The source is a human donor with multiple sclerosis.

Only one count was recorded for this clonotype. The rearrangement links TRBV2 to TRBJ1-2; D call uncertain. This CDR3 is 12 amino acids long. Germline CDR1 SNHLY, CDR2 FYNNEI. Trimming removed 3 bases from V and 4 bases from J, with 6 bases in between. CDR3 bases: TGTGCCAGCAGTGATGGGTCCTATGGCTACACCTTC. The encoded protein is CASSDGSYGYTF. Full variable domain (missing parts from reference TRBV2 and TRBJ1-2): EPEVTQTPSHQVTQMGQEVILRCVPISNHLYFYWYRQILGQKVEFLVSFYNNEISEKSEIFDDQFSVERPDGSNFTLKIRSTKLEDSAMYFCASSDGSYGYTFGSGTRLTVV.

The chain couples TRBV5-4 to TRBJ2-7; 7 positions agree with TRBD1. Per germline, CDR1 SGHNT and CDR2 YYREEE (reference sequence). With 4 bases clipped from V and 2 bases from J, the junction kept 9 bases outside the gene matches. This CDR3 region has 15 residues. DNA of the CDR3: TGTGCCAGCAGCCCCGGGACAGAAAGAACCTACGAGCAGTACTTC. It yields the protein CASSPGTERTYEQYF.

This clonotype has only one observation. In DNA form, the CDR3 reads TGTGCCAGCAATCGGGAGGAAGAGACCCAGTACTTC. Its protein is CASNREEETQYF. This sequence joins TRBV25-1 and TRBJ2-5, with 7 bases fitting TRBD2. Germline CDR1 MGHDK, CDR2 SYGVNS. The junction had 2 bases not matched to a gene; V was cut back by 7 bases and J by 3 bases. There are 12 residues in the CDR3.

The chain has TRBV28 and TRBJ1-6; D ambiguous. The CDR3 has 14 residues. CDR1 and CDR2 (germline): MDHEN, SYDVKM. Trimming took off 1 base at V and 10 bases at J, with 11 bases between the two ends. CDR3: CASSLSPSGSPLHF. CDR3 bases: TGTGCCAGCAGTTTATCTCCCAGCGGGTCACCCCTCCACTTT.

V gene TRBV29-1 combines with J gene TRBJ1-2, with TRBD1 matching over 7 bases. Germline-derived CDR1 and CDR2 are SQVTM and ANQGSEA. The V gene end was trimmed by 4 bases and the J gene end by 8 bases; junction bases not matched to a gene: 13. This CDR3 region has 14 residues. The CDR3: CSVGLQGWGQGYTF. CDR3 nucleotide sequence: TGCAGCGTTGGGCTACAGGGGTGGGGTCAAGGCTACACCTTC.

This chain's CDR3 is CASSESLADSTNTGELFF. DNA of the CDR3: TGTGCCAGCAGTGAGAGTCTAGCGGATTCGACGAACACCGGGGAGCTGTTTTTT. This chain uses TRBV2 with TRBJ2-2, with 7 nucleotides matching TRBD2. J gave up 0 bases and V 3 bases, and 10 bases lay outside the gene matches. CDR3 size: 18 residues. Germline V gene data show CDR1 as SNHLY and CDR2 as FYNNEI.

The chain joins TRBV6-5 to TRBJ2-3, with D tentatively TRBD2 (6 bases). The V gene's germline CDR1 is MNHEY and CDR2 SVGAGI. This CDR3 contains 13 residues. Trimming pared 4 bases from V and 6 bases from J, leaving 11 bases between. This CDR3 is CASSFLAGDTQYF. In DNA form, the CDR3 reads TGTGCCAGCAGTTTTCTCGCGGGGGATACGCAGTATTTT.

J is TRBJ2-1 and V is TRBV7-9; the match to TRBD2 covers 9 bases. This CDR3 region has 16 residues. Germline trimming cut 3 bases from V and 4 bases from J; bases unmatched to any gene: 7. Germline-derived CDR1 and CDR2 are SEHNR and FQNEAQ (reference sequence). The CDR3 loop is CASSLGREGPYNEQFF. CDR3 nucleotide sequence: TGTGCCAGCAGCTTGGGGCGGGAGGGCCCATACAATGAGCAGTTCTTC.

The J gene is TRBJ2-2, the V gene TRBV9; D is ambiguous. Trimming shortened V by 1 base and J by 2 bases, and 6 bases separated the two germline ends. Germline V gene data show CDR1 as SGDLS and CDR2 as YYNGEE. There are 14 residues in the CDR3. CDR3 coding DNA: TGTGCCAGCAGCGTATTAGGAAACACCGGGGAGCTGTTTTTT. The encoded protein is CASSVLGNTGELFF.

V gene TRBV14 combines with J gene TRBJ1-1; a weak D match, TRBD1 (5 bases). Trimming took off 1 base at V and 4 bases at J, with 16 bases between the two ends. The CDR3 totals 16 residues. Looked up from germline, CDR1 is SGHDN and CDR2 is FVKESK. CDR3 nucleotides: TGTGCCAGCAGCCAAGGGCGGACACTCTGGGGCACTGAAGCTTTCTTT. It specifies CASSQGRTLWGTEAFF.